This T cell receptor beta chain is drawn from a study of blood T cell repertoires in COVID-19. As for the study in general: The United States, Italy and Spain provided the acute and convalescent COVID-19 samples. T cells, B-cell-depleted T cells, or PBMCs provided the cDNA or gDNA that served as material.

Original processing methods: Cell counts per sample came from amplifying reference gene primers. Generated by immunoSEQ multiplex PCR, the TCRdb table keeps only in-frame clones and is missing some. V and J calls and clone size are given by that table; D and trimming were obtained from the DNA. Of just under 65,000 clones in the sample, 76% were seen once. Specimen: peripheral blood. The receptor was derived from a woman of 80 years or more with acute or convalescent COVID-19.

CDR3 nucleotide sequence: TGTGCCAGCAGCGTAGCGCGCAGGGGGCATCATTATAGCAATCAGCCCCAGCATTTT. Amino acid sequence: CASSVARRGHHYSNQPQHF. This chain joins TRBV9 and TRBJ1-5; 8 bases line up with TRBD1. The CDR3 totals 19 residues. Losses at the gene ends were 0 bases for V and 0 bases for J; bases not matched to a gene: 11. CDR1 and CDR2 from the germline V gene are SGDLS and YYNGEE.